This TCR beta chain was sequenced during a study of low-dose radiotherapy and immunotherapy resistance in tumors. TRAV and TRBV primers primed cDNA for both TCRalpha and TCRbeta. It was with a constant-region primer and a V-primer adapter that TCRs were amplified over roughly 19 PCR cycles. TCRdb redid the calling of the reads with MiXCR, one entry per CDR3 protein. The profile covers 35,000 to 45,000 distinct CDR3 sequences, with roughly a third appearing a single time and about 3.9% taken by the ten largest. Time point described: before trial treatment. The CDR3 is 13 residues long. CDR1 SNHLY and CDR2 FYNNEI come from the germline V gene. Trimming removed 10 bases from V and 3 bases from J, with 15 bases in between.

The rearrangement uses TRBV2 and TRBJ1-1; D might be TRBD1 (5 bases). The receptor was isolated from a male donor with gallbladder cancer. The source was PBMCs, collected before treatment. CDR3 coding DNA: TGTGCCATCTTAAGAGGGGTGGACACTGAAGCTTTCTTT. Protein: CAILRGVDTEAFF.